Sequencing of this T cell receptor (beta chain) was carried out in a study of blood T cell repertoires in COVID-19 (dated by TCRdb to about 2020). About the full investigation: The collaborator samples originated in the United States, Italy and Spain and spanned the acute and convalescent phases of COVID-19. The repertoires were made available in a free public database intended to serve as a resource for research on the immune response to SARS-CoV-2. A de-identified subject ID, COVID-19 status, age in years and sex were almost always included in the sample metadata. HLA class I and class II types, where available, came from metadata supplied by the sample provider rather than from assay-based typing. Samples were obtained from the ongoing ImmuneRACE study (first 160 participants) and from 1,000 to 1,500 subjects provided by 6 global collaborators. The material from the prospective study consisted of cDNA or gDNA derived from T cells, B-cell-depleted T cells, or PBMCs. Deeply sampled blood TCRbeta repertoires from subjects exposed to, actively infected with, or recovered from COVID-19 were included in the dataset.

TCRbeta CDR3 regions were amplified from genomic DNA using the immunoSEQ Assay, a bias-controlled multiplex PCR. The original pipeline was this. Nucleated cell counts per sample were estimated from amplification of reference gene primers within the assay. To quantify the absolute abundance of each unique TCRbeta CDR3 rearrangement, sequence reads were collapsed and filtered. Productive Simpson clonality was computed per sample as the square root of Simpson's diversity index over productive rearrangements. TCRdb stores this immuneACCESS table with in-frame sequences only. Part of the clones is absent; in the studies checked, under half of the shortfall reflects unresolved V genes, and no reason is known for the rest. That table gives V, J and clone size, and the DNA gave D and trimming. This sample holds 220,000 or so clones; about 83% were observed only once. Around 2% of the sample is held by the ten biggest clonotypes.

A note on this clone: Its antigen has not been determined. Qualities for individual bases were not recorded, and no much larger clone is one base off.

What the study reported, not specific to this receptor: The amount of clinical and demographic metadata varied by source and participant and was provided uncurated.

In the prospective study, participants were about 18 to 90 years old, resided in 25 or so geographic areas of the United States, and were enrolled through a virtual design. Cohort assignment in the prospective study relied on participant-reported clinical history from a screening survey and a study questionnaire. ImmuneRACE Cohort 3 recovered participants were defined by two consecutive negative NP/OP PCR tests, healthcare professional clearance, or symptom resolution. Each participant in the prospective study had whole blood, serum and a nasopharyngeal or oropharyngeal swab collected by mobile phlebotomists. Prospective study participants could optionally give additional blood draws and questionnaires over an approximately 2-month period. Blood samples from the prospective study were shipped frozen or at room temperature prior to DNA extraction. This TCR was recovered from a woman aged 45-59 years who had recovered from COVID-19. The sample consisted of PBMCs or T cells enriched from blood (not recorded which).

In nucleotides, the sequence is TGTGCCAGCAGCCAACGGACTGTGGAAGAGACCCAGTACTTC. Its protein product is CASSQRTVEETQYF. In this chain, TRBV3-1 (or the pseudogene TRBV3-2) is recombined with TRBJ2-5; TRBD2 might be the D gene, on 5 matching bases. V is cut by 2 bases and J by 3 bases, and the space between the germline ends is 10 bases. Taken from cysteine to phenylalanine, the CDR3 has 14 residues. Only the CDR3 portion is preserved as DNA: 42 bases, with reading frame beginning at the first base. Taken from the germline V gene (reference sequence), the CDR1 and CDR2 loops are LGHDT and YNNKEL.